This T cell receptor (beta chain) appears in the sequencing data of a study of blood T cells in healthy people across ages. CDR1 is MNHEY and CDR2 is SVGEGT in the germline V gene. Trimming removed 6 bases from V and 6 bases from J; junction bases left unmatched: 6. The CDR3 is 15 residues long. Study results and limitations: Diversity of TCR beta per million T cells declined in a roughly linear way with age.

A second about 7 to 11 cycle PCR used barcoded and J-beta primers. In TCRdb, the 5' RACE reads were re-called with MiXCR into one record per CDR3 protein. The sample includes 540,000 or so distinct CDR3 sequences, about 25% seen only once; the top ten take just over 8.5%. Concerning this clonotype itself: Antigen specificity is unknown.

The same data also contributed to another study, on T cells of mothers and their children.

This clonotype was obtained from a boy younger than 18 in good health. The rearrangement uses TRBV6-2 or TRBV6-3 and TRBJ2-1; 12 bases fit TRBD2. Specimen: blood. The CDR3 is CASRPGLAGINEQFF. The CDR3 coding sequence is TGTGCCAGCAGACCCGGACTAGCGGGAATCAATGAGCAGTTCTTC.